This entry describes one T cell receptor beta chain. This record comes from a study of lymphopenia after photon versus proton radiotherapy. Sequencing used immunoSEQ multiplex PCR; TCRdb keeps in-frame clones, though not all of them. The top ten hold 2.2% of the sample, which has 70,000 or so clones, under 95% seen once. The TCR was taken from a woman aged 35 to 49 with cholangiocarcinoma. Sequencing was performed on peripheral blood, taken from a patient treated with photon-based radiotherapy.

DNA for the CDR3: TGTGCCAGCAGTACTTTACACAGGGGGGCGACCACCATATATTTT. Amino acid sequence: CASSTLHRGATTIYF. This rearrangement joins TRBV25-1 to TRBJ1-3; 8 bases match TRBD1. Looked up from germline, CDR1 is MGHDK and CDR2 is SYGVNS. The trim removed 5 bases at V and 9 bases at J, leaving 12 bases unmatched. This CDR3 contains 15 residues.